This TCR beta chain stems from a study of cytomegalovirus exposure and HLA in healthy donors. In this sample, this clone turned up a few times. A multiplex PCR was run with 60 Vbeta primers and 13 Jbeta primers. Data came from immunoSEQ multiplex PCR; TCRdb stores just in-frame clones and leaves some out. The table shows 210,000 or so clones, with roughly 80% occurring only once. The sample comprised PBMCs. This receptor was taken from a girl aged 2 to 9 in good health and CMV-seronegative.

In nucleotides, the CDR3 is TGTGCCAGCAGGGCCCAGGGGGCGGACGAGCAGTACTTC. This codes for CASRAQGADEQYF. V gene TRBV6-5 combines with J gene TRBJ2-7; 8 bases are a match to TRBD1. The V gene end was trimmed by 6 bases and the J gene end by 5 bases; junction bases not matched to a gene: 6. The CDR3 totals 13 residues. Germline V gives CDR1 MNHEY, CDR2 SVGAGI.